The 29 T cell receptor beta chains below were found in one sample sequenced in a study of cytomegalovirus exposure and HLA in healthy donors. PCR involved 60 Vbeta and 13 Jbeta primers. The table came from immunoSEQ multiplex PCR; TCRdb's copy has only in-frame clones and leaves some out. The repertoire has tens of thousands of clones, roughly four fifths of them found once; the top ten carry under 2%. The sequencing sample was made of PBMCs. Receptor source: a woman aged 25 to 39 in good health and CMV-seronegative.

The rearrangement links TRBV5-1 to TRBJ1-3; D call uncertain. The germline CDR1 and CDR2 sequences are SGHRS and YFSETQ. The CDR3 runs to 16 residues. Trimming took off 0 bases at V and 0 bases at J, with 10 bases between the two ends. CDR3 region: CASSLAGPSSGNTIYF. In DNA, the CDR3 is TGCGCCAGCAGCTTGGCAGGCCCGAGCTCTGGAAACACCATATATTTT.

This clone was seen only a few times. The chain is built from TRBV19 and TRBJ2-7; TRBD2 aligns across 7 bases. The CDR3 is 12 amino acids. Germline loops: CDR1 LNHDA, CDR2 SQIVND (reference sequence). J was trimmed by 4 bases and V by 5 bases; bases with no gene match: 2. The DNA of the CDR3 is TGTGCCAGTAGTCCCGGGGGGTACGAGCAGTACTTC. Protein: CASSPGGYEQYF.

The rearrangement joins TRBV7-3 to TRBJ2-5; D gene uncertain. The V gene lost 1 base and the J gene lost 4 bases, with 10 bases spanning the gap. This CDR3 is built from 14 residues. Germline V gene lookup returns CDR1 SGHTA and CDR2 FQGTGA. The CDR3 DNA reads as TGTGCCAGCAGCTTAAGTCCGAGTTCAGAGACCCAGTACTTC. Translation: CASSLSPSSETQYF.

This clone was recorded only once. The junction differs from germline at one of its ends, possibly a read error. This chain connects TRBV7-9 to TRBJ2-1, with D unresolved. This CDR3 comprises 15 residues. The germline gives CDR1 SEHNR, CDR2 FQNEAQ (reference sequence). The CDR3 nucleotides are TGTTCCAGCAGCTCCTTTTGGGCCCCCTCCAATGAGCAGTTCTTC. Translated: CSSSSFWAPSNEQFF.

The chain links TRBV28 to TRBJ2-7; a weak D match, TRBD2 (5 bases). There are 14 residues in the CDR3. The germline V gene encodes CDR1 MDHEN and CDR2 SYDVKM. Trimming cost V 4 bases and J 0 bases, with 10 bases left between them. The CDR3 coding sequence is TGTGCCAGCAGTTACGTAGGGAGCTCCTACGAGCAGTACTTC. Translated, it gives CASSYVGSSYEQYF.

V and J are TRBV28 and TRBJ1-5; possibly TRBD1 for D (5 bases). The CDR3 loop spans 14 amino acids. Germline V CDR1 and CDR2: MDHEN, SYDVKM. V lost 5 bases and J 2 bases, leaving 10 bases between the germline ends. The chain's CDR3 is CASSKRDGNQPQHF. CDR3 in DNA: TGTGCCAGCAGTAAGCGGGACGGCAATCAGCCCCAGCATTTT.

CDR3 region: CASSLGNRVGLRPQHF. Here the CDR3 DNA reads TGTGCCAGCAGCTTAGGCAATCGGGTTGGCCTGCGGCCCCAGCATTTT. V and J are TRBV13 and TRBJ1-5; D uncertain. Germline V CDR1 and CDR2: PRHDT, FYEKMQ (reference sequence). The CDR3 length is 16 residues. V dropped 0 bases and J dropped 9 bases, with 18 bases sitting between them.

This CDR3 reads CASSFRLAGEQYF. CDR3 coding DNA: TGTGCCAGCAGCTTCAGACTAGCAGGGGAGCAGTACTTC. The chain joins TRBV7-3 to TRBJ2-7, with TRBD2 identical over 7 bases. The J segment lost 7 bases and the V segment lost 3 bases, leaving 6 bases of the junction unmatched. The CDR3 totals 13 residues. CDR1 is SGHTA and CDR2 is FQGTGA in the germline V gene.

V is TRBV25-1 and J is TRBJ2-3; TRBD1 is a possible D gene (6 bases). The CDR3 spans 13 residues. CDR1 is MGHDK, CDR2 SYGVNS, per germline. The ends were cut back, 3 bases at V and 6 bases at J, with 10 bases in the middle. The CDR3 DNA follows: TGTGCCAGCAGTGATTGGGACACCGATACGCAGTATTTT. Its protein is CASSDWDTDTQYF.

The J gene is TRBJ1-2, the V gene TRBV7-9; 7 bases map to TRBD1. CDR1 and CDR2 (germline): SEHNR, FQNEAQ (reference sequence). The CDR3 is 14 amino acids. V lost 8 bases, J lost 4 bases, and 10 bases stayed unmatched. In DNA, the CDR3 is TGTGCCAGCGGAGGACAGGACTCGGGCTATGGCTACACCTTC. Translation: CASGGQDSGYGYTF.

The rearrangement joins TRBV29-1 to TRBJ2-2, with 7 nucleotides matching TRBD2. From germline, CDR1 is SQVTM and CDR2 ANQGSEA. The CDR3 totals 15 residues. The ends lost 1 base at V and 5 bases at J; junction bases unmatched: 7. This chain's CDR3 is CSVEGRERRTGELFF. DNA for the CDR3: TGCAGCGTTGAAGGGCGGGAGCGGAGGACCGGGGAGCTGTTTTTT.

V usage is TRBV5-1 and J usage is TRBJ1-4; 7 bases are a match to TRBD1. This CDR3 is 16 amino acids long. With V trimmed by 0 bases and J by 5 bases, 7 bases remained unmatched. In germline, CDR1 is SGHRS, CDR2 YFSETQ. CDR3 DNA: TGCGCCAGCAGCTTGGCCTCGGGACAGACAAATGAAAAACTGTTTTTT. This gives the protein CASSLASGQTNEKLFF.

The CDR3, as DNA: TGTGCCTGGAGTGTACGGGTGCGAACCAACTACAATGAGCAGTTCTTC. Translation gives CAWSVRVRTNYNEQFF. This sequence joins TRBV30 and TRBJ2-1, with unresolved D. With 0 bases removed from V and 3 bases from J, the gap between germline ends came to 15 bases. The germline gives CDR1 GTSNPN, CDR2 SVGIG (reference sequence). The CDR3 runs to 16 residues. The variable domain in full, with the rest retrieved from reference TRBV30 and TRBJ2-1, is SQTIHQWPATLVQPVGSPLSLECTVEGTSNPNLYWYRQAAGRGLQLLFYSVGIGQISSEVPQNLSASRPQDRQFILSSKKLLLSDSGFYLCAWSVRVRTNYNEQFFGPGTRLTVL.

In this sample, this clone turned up once. The chain combines TRBV15 with TRBJ2-1, with D maybe TRBD2 (7 bases). The V gene lost 10 bases and the J gene lost 12 bases, with 22 bases spanning the gap. Germline values: CDR1 LNHNV, CDR2 YYDKDF (reference sequence). This CDR3 comprises 13 residues. DNA for the CDR3: TGTGCCATCGCAGTCGGGGGGCTAAACGCGCAGTTCTTC. As protein: CAIAVGGLNAQFF.

This clone has a handful of counts. This rearrangement joins TRBV11-2 to TRBJ2-7; 9 bases fit TRBD1. The CDR3 has 15 amino acids. The V gene end was trimmed by 3 bases and the J gene end by 3 bases; junction bases not matched to a gene: 6. The germline CDR1 and CDR2 sequences are SGHAT and FQNNGV. The chain's CDR3 is CASSFRGTGNYEQYF. The CDR3 DNA follows: TGTGCCAGCAGCTTCAGGGGGACAGGGAACTACGAGCAGTACTTC.

This chain connects TRBV7-2 to TRBJ2-7; tentatively, D is TRBD2 (5 bases). The germline V gene has CDR1 SGHTA and CDR2 FQGNSA. The V end was cut by 4 bases, the J end by 2 bases, with 12 bases between. The CDR3 covers 14 residues. Here the CDR3 DNA reads TGTGCCAGCAGCTCAAGCGGATTACCCTACGAGCAGTACTTC. It is translated as CASSSSGLPYEQYF.

The V call is TRBV28, the J call TRBJ1-2, with D unclear. This CDR3 comprises 14 residues. Germline CDR1 reads MDHEN; CDR2 reads SYDVKM. Trimming took off 3 bases at V and 8 bases at J, with 16 bases between the two ends. Written as DNA, the CDR3 is TGTGCCAGCAGTTTGTCCCTTTTTATAGCGGGCTACACCTTC. This gives the protein CASSLSLFIAGYTF.

The rearrangement links TRBV6-4 to TRBJ2-1; D is possibly TRBD1 (6 bases). Trimming stripped 6 bases from V and 4 bases from J, with 16 bases between. CDR1 is MRHNA and CDR2 is SNTAGT in the germline V gene. This CDR3 region has 15 residues. CDR3 residues: CASRLPGHLYNEQFF. In DNA, the CDR3 is TGTGCCAGCAGGCTTCCGGGACACCTATACAATGAGCAGTTCTTC.

The V gene is TRBV19, the J gene TRBJ2-7; the match to TRBD1 covers 8 bases. Per the germline V gene, CDR1 is LNHDA and CDR2 is SQIVND (reference sequence). Losses at the gene ends were 4 bases for V and 3 bases for J; bases not matched to a gene: 11. The CDR3 loop spans 16 amino acids. The CDR3 coding sequence is TGTGCCAGTAGTAGGGGATGGGACAGGTCCAACTACGAGCAGTACTTC. It yields the protein CASSRGWDRSNYEQYF.

This rearrangement joins TRBV5-8 to TRBJ1-1; D unresolved. The CDR3 has 15 residues. Trimming pared 6 bases from V and 1 base from J, leaving 16 bases between. Germline CDR1 reads SGHTS; CDR2 reads YDEGEE. CDR3 residues: CASTPGGWANTEAFF. In nucleotides, the CDR3 is TGTGCCAGCACCCCAGGTGGTTGGGCGAACACTGAAGCTTTCTTT.

This clone was counted once. The chain couples TRBV5-1 to TRBJ2-2; 10 nucleotides align to TRBD2. The ends lost 4 bases at V and 1 base at J; junction bases unmatched: 7. Germline V lookup: CDR1 SGHRS, CDR2 YFSETQ. The CDR3 is 17 residues long. CDR3 bases: TGCGCCAGCAGCCTGTCCCGGACTAGCGGGAACACCGGGGAGCTGTTTTTT. This codes for CASSLSRTSGNTGELFF.

The gene calls are TRBV7-9 and TRBJ1-1; TRBD1 agrees at 8 bases. CDR1 and CDR2 (germline): SEHNR, FQNEAQ (reference sequence). V shed 1 base and J 0 bases; nucleotides not matched to a gene: 1. CDR3 length: 15 residues. CDR3 DNA sequence: TGTGCCAGCAGCTTAGGGACAGGGTTGAACACTGAAGCTTTCTTT. Protein sequence: CASSLGTGLNTEAFF.

The CDR3 coding sequence is TGTGCCAGTAGTAGGACCGGGACACCTGGGGGGAACACTGAAGCTTTCTTT. It translates to CASSRTGTPGGNTEAFF. This chain joins TRBV19 and TRBJ1-1; tentatively, D is TRBD1 (6 bases). Trimming pared 4 bases from V and 1 base from J, leaving 19 bases between. This CDR3 is 17 amino acids long. Germline V gives CDR1 LNHDA, CDR2 SQIVND (reference sequence).

The chain is built from TRBV29-1 and TRBJ2-3; 12 nucleotides agree with TRBD1. V trimming: 5 bases; J trimming: 4 bases; junction bases outside the gene matches: 10. Germline V gene lookup returns CDR1 SQVTM and CDR2 ANQGSEA. This CDR3 comprises 16 residues. CDR3 residues: CSVRGSGTGGSDTQYF. Here the CDR3 DNA reads TGCAGCGTTAGGGGATCCGGGACAGGGGGCTCAGATACGCAGTATTTT.

The table lists this clone with a count of one. This rearrangement joins TRBV11-2 to TRBJ2-7; 11 bases fit TRBD1. Germline V gene lookup returns CDR1 SGHAT and CDR2 FQNNGV. V was clipped by 4 bases and J by 2 bases; unmatched bases: 10. This CDR3 has 17 amino acids. Written as DNA, the CDR3 is TGTGCCAGCAGCTCCACCGCGGGACAGGGGGTGGCCTACGAGCAGTACTTC. The encoded protein is CASSSTAGQGVAYEQYF.

Only one count was recorded for this clone. V gene TRBV28 combines with J gene TRBJ2-1; 9 nucleotides line up with TRBD2. This CDR3 contains 18 residues. Looked up from germline, CDR1 is MDHEN and CDR2 is SYDVKM. The J segment lost 4 bases and the V segment lost 4 bases, leaving 14 bases of the junction unmatched. CDR3 amino acids: CASSSAGLAGPNYNEQFF. CDR3 nucleotide sequence: TGTGCCAGCAGTTCGGCGGGGCTAGCGGGGCCGAATTACAATGAGCAGTTCTTC.

V gene TRBV5-1 combines with J gene TRBJ2-7; D is possibly TRBD1 (5 bases). The germline V gene encodes CDR1 SGHRS and CDR2 YFSETQ. V lost 0 bases, J lost 0 bases, and 7 bases lay in between. The length of the CDR3 is 14 residues. The CDR3 protein is CASSLGTLSYEQYF. The CDR3 bases are TGCGCCAGCAGCTTGGGGACACTCTCCTACGAGCAGTACTTC.

The J gene is TRBJ2-2, the V gene TRBV2; no firm D call. CDR1 is SNHLY, CDR2 FYNNEI, per germline. Trimming took 2 bases from V and 1 from J, leaving 8 bases between them. The CDR3 covers 15 residues. The CDR3 DNA reads TGTGCCAGCAGTGAATCGCCAGGGAACACCGGGGAGCTGTTTTTT. Protein product: CASSESPGNTGELFF. Variable domain in full (rest from reference TRBV2 and TRBJ2-2): EPEVTQTPSHQVTQMGQEVILRCVPISNHLYFYWYRQILGQKVEFLVSFYNNEISEKSEIFDDQFSVERPDGSNFTLKIRSTKLEDSAMYFCASSESPGNTGELFFGEGSRLTVL.

This clone appeared a single time. This sequence joins TRBV12-5 and TRBJ2-7; D is perhaps TRBD2 (9 bases). The CDR3 runs 20 residues. Looked up from germline, CDR1 is LGHNT and CDR2 is FRNRAP. V was trimmed by 3 bases and J by 6 bases, leaving 33 bases between them. In DNA form, the CDR3 reads TGTGCTAGTGGTTTATGCTTGGGCCAGGGGGCGCGCGGGAGGGCGTGCGAGCAGTACTTC. It encodes CASGLCLGQGARGRACEQYF.